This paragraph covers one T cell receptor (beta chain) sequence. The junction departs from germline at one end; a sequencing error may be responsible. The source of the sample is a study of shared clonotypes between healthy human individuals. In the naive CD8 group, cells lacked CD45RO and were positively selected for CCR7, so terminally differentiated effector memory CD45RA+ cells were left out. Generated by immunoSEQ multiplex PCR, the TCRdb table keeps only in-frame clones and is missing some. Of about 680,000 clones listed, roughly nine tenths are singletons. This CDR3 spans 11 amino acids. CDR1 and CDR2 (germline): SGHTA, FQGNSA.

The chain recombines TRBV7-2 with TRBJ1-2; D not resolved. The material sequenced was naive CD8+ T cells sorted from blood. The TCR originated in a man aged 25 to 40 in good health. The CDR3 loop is CASRLESRLLF. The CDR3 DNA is TGTGCCAGCAGGTTGGAGAGCAGGCTTCTTTTC.